This T cell receptor (beta chain) was documented in a study of T cells in localized non-small cell lung cancer. Overall study findings and caveats: The highest T cell clonality was in uninvolved adjacent lung, above tumor. Longer survival (overall) was linked to higher T cell density in blood. Heterogeneity stays possible, as sequencing covered only one tumor region. Turning up in adjacent lung were a median around 60 of the top 100 tumor clones.

The CDR3 is 13 amino acids. Trimming took off 2 bases at V and 7 bases at J, with 11 bases between the two ends. CDR1 and CDR2 from the germline V gene are SGHAT and FQNNGV. TCRdb's table, derived via immunoSEQ multiplex PCR, lists solely in-frame clones and lacks some. The sample lists some 25,000 clones; around 88% were seen once. Notes on this clone: Its antigen is as yet unknown.

This clonotype originated in a male donor older than 55 with stage II squamous cell lung carcinoma. Material: peripheral blood, obtained before any cancer treatment. The rearrangement joins TRBV11-2 to TRBJ2-5, with no clear D. The CDR3 loop reads CASSLSQSATQYF. In DNA, the CDR3 is TGTGCCAGCAGCTTAAGTCAGTCGGCGACCCAGTACTTC.